The 23 T cell receptor beta chains listed next were all sequenced from one sample in a study of blood T cell repertoires in COVID-19. Using immunoSEQ multiplex PCR, the repertoire was profiled, and TCRdb retains in-frame clones only, with some absent. The sample consists of over 250,000 clones, about nine tenths of them appearing once. Sequences were obtained from peripheral blood. The receptors derive from a man aged 50 to 60 with acute or convalescent COVID-19.

With regard to this clone: Given a much more abundant clone one base away, this may be a read error. The gene calls are TRBV3-1 (or the pseudogene TRBV3-2) and TRBJ1-1; perhaps TRBD1 as D (5 bases). CDR3 size: 13 residues. V was clipped by 3 bases and J by 1 base, with 6 bases between them. Germline V CDR1 and CDR2: LGHDT, YNNKEL (reference sequence). The CDR3 DNA sequence: TGTGCCAGCAGCCACACAGGGAACACTGAAGCTTTCTTT. It yields the protein CASSHTGNTEAFF.

The chain is built from TRBV10-1 and TRBJ1-5, with D possibly TRBD1 on 6 matching bases. This CDR3 is 14 amino acids long. V dropped 2 bases and J dropped 5 bases, with 10 bases sitting between them. The V gene's germline CDR1 is WNHNN and CDR2 SYGVQD (reference sequence). This CDR3 is CASSETGIDQPQHF. CDR3 in DNA: TGCGCCAGCAGTGAGACAGGGATAGATCAGCCCCAGCATTTT.

This chain links TRBV5-3 with TRBJ2-7; possible D gene TRBD1, 5 bases. TRBV5-3 is recorded as an ORF, its role being uncertain. Trimming removed 4 bases at V and 6 bases at J, with 14 bases between. The CDR3 extends over 13 amino acids. The CDR3 protein is CARSQMGHSEQYF. Written as DNA, the CDR3 is TGTGCCAGAAGCCAGATGGGGCATTCCGAGCAGTACTTC.

The rearrangement joins TRBV5-1 to TRBJ1-4; TRBD1 agrees at 8 bases. The CDR3 totals 13 residues. With V trimmed by 4 bases and J by 8 bases, 4 bases remained unmatched. In germline, CDR1 is SGHRS, CDR2 YFSETQ. CDR3 residues: CASSMGTGEKLFF. For the CDR3, the DNA is TGCGCCAGCAGCATGGGGACAGGCGAAAAACTGTTTTTT.

This chain uses TRBV5-1 with TRBJ2-7, with D maybe TRBD1 (6 bases). Germline V gene lookup returns CDR1 SGHRS and CDR2 YFSETQ. The CDR3 totals 14 residues. The germline V and J ends were trimmed by 0 bases and 2 bases, with 9 bases remaining between them. As DNA, the CDR3 is TGCGCCAGCAGCTTGGGGTGGGACACCTACGAGCAGTACTTC. Its protein product is CASSLGWDTYEQYF.

J is TRBJ1-6 and V is TRBV5-1; 7 nucleotides line up with TRBD1. The CDR3 totals 15 residues. Trimming cost V 0 bases and J 7 bases; bases outside gene matches: 4. Looked up from germline, CDR1 is SGHRS and CDR2 is YFSETQ. In DNA, the CDR3 is TGCGCCAGCAGCTTGGCGGGGGACAGAAATTCACCCCTCCACTTT. Translating gives CASSLAGDRNSPLHF.

Concerning this clone itself: This CDR3 is also generated by other DNA sequences in the sample. J is TRBJ1-1 and V is TRBV12-3 or TRBV12-4, with D maybe TRBD1 (5 bases). CDR3 length: 13 residues. Trimming stripped 5 bases from V and 2 bases from J, with 9 bases between. For the CDR3, the DNA is TGTGCCAGCAGTCCACAGGTTAACACTGAAGCTTTCTTT. Its translation: CASSPQVNTEAFF.

The J gene is TRBJ1-6, the V gene TRBV2, with TRBD1 as a possible D gene (6 bases). CDR3 size: 17 residues. V was clipped by 6 bases and J by 0 bases, with 15 bases between them. The V gene's germline CDR1 is SNHLY and CDR2 FYNNEI. Here the CDR3 DNA reads TGTGCCAGCAGGGGAGGGGGGCTGAGCTCCTATAATTCACCCCTCCACTTT. The encoded protein is CASRGGGLSSYNSPLHF.

This clone showed up just once. V and J are TRBV6-5 and TRBJ2-3; D may be TRBD2 (7 bases). The CDR3 runs 16 residues. Per germline, CDR1 MNHEY and CDR2 SVGAGI. Trimming shortened V by 0 bases and J by 2 bases, and 12 bases separated the two germline ends. The CDR3 spells CASSYSWGGHTDTQYF. In DNA form, the CDR3 reads TGTGCCAGCAGTTACTCATGGGGGGGCCACACAGATACGCAGTATTTT.

The rearrangement links TRBV5-1 to TRBJ2-2, with TRBD1 matching over 9 bases. The CDR3 has 18 amino acids. The ends lost 4 bases at V and 2 bases at J; junction bases unmatched: 12. Germline V CDR1 and CDR2: SGHRS, YFSETQ. Here the CDR3 DNA reads TGCGCCAGCAGCCCACGGGACAGGGCGGTCGGTAACACCGGGGAGCTGTTTTTT. Translation: CASSPRDRAVGNTGELFF.

The rearrangement joins TRBV5-1 to TRBJ2-1; no firm D call. V gave up 0 bases and J gave up 6 bases, with 10 bases separating them. This CDR3 is built from 14 residues. CDR1 is SGHRS and CDR2 is YFSETQ in the germline V gene. The CDR3 spells CASSLASSSNEQFF. CDR3 DNA sequence: TGCGCCAGCAGCTTGGCCAGTTCGTCCAATGAGCAGTTCTTC.

The chain couples TRBV5-6 to TRBJ1-3, with D possibly TRBD1 on 5 matching bases. This CDR3 contains 17 residues. CDR1 SGHDT and CDR2 YYEEEE come from the germline V gene. Trimming took off 3 bases at V and 0 bases at J, with 16 bases between the two ends. CDR3 in amino acids: CASSSWPGLPSGNTIYF. Written as DNA, the CDR3 is TGTGCCAGCAGCTCCTGGCCAGGGCTTCCCTCTGGAAACACCATATATTTT. The full variable domain, completed using reference TRBV5-6 and TRBJ1-3, is DAGVTQSPTHLIKTRGQQVTLRCSPKSGHDTVSWYQQALGQGPQFIFQYYEEEERQRGNFPDRFSGHQFPNYSSELNVNALLLGDSALYLCASSSWPGLPSGNTIYFGEGSWLTVV.

CDR3 protein: CATTAIAGTDTQYF. The CDR3 DNA is TGTGCCACCACAGCGATAGCAGGGACAGATACGCAGTATTTT. The J gene is TRBJ2-3, the V gene TRBV6-5; a possible D gene is TRBD1 (5 bases). Germline CDR1 is MNHEY and CDR2 is SVGAGI. V lost 10 bases, J lost 3 bases, and 17 bases lay in between. The CDR3 contains 14 residues.

The chain employs TRBV19 and TRBJ2-1, with 10 nucleotides matching TRBD1. Trimming at V came to 5 bases and at J to 1 base, leaving 14 bases not matched to a gene. The CDR3 is 19 amino acids. The germline CDR1 and CDR2 sequences are LNHDA and SQIVND (reference sequence). The CDR3 DNA follows: TGTGCCAGTAGTCCCGAGGGGGGACAGGGGCCGTTATCCTACAATGAGCAGTTCTTC. It specifies CASSPEGGQGPLSYNEQFF. The complete variable domain, with remaining parts taken from reference TRBV19 and TRBJ2-1, reads DGGITQSPKYLFRKEGQNVTLSCEQNLNHDAMYWYRQDPGQGLRLIYYSQIVNDFQKGDIAEGYSVSREKKESFPLTVTSAQKNPTAFYLCASSPEGGQGPLSYNEQFFGPGTRLTVL.

This chain uses TRBV10-3 with TRBJ1-1, with D hard to call. The CDR3 totals 11 residues. V was pared by 8 bases and J by 1 base, with 5 bases between. Germline V gives CDR1 ENHRY, CDR2 SYGVKD. The DNA of the CDR3 is TGTGCCATCCGGGGGAACACTGAAGCTTTCTTT. Encoded protein: CAIRGNTEAFF.

The gene calls are TRBV9 and TRBJ1-1; 8 nucleotides line up with TRBD1. Germline values: CDR1 SGDLS, CDR2 YYNGEE. The CDR3 loop spans 13 amino acids. Trimming at V came to 7 bases and at J to 3 bases, leaving 5 bases not matched to a gene. Here the CDR3 reads CASATGDHTEAFF. The CDR3 DNA reads as TGTGCCAGCGCGACAGGGGATCACACTGAAGCTTTCTTT.

This chain uses TRBV11-2 with TRBJ1-6; 8 bases match TRBD1. This CDR3 contains 14 residues. Germline V gene sequence: CDR1 SGHAT, CDR2 FQNNGV. Germline trimming cut 3 bases from V and 7 bases from J; bases unmatched to any gene: 2. The CDR3 spells CASSFRQGNSPLHF. The CDR3 DNA is TGTGCCAGCAGCTTCAGACAGGGGAATTCACCCCTCCACTTT.

J is TRBJ2-1 and V is TRBV11-2; TRBD2 agrees at 12 bases. V shed 3 bases and J 4 bases; nucleotides not matched to a gene: 1. The CDR3 consists of 15 residues. CDR1 and CDR2 from the germline V gene are SGHAT and FQNNGV. CDR3 residues: CASSFGTSGYNEQFF. The CDR3 nucleotides read TGTGCCAGCAGCTTCGGGACTAGCGGGTACAATGAGCAGTTCTTC.

The genes are TRBV9 and TRBJ2-5; perhaps TRBD1 as D (6 bases). The length of the CDR3 is 14 residues. Trimming stripped 2 bases from V and 5 bases from J, with 13 bases between. Germline loops: CDR1 SGDLS, CDR2 YYNGEE. The CDR3, as DNA: TGTGCCAGCAGCGTCCCAGGGGTCGGCGAGACCCAGTACTTC. This codes for CASSVPGVGETQYF.

This sequence joins TRBV30 and TRBJ2-5; perhaps TRBD2 as D (6 bases). Trimming left V 3 bases short and J 1 base short, with 9 bases between. Per the germline V gene, CDR1 is GTSNPN and CDR2 is SVGIG (reference sequence). There are 13 residues in the CDR3. This chain's CDR3 is CAWSRDFQETQYF. DNA of the CDR3: TGTGCCTGGAGCCGGGACTTCCAAGAGACCCAGTACTTC.

CDR3 protein: CASSPRAFEAFF. DNA of the CDR3: TGTGCCAGCAGCCCCCGCGCGTTTGAAGCTTTCTTT. This sequence joins TRBV11-2 and TRBJ1-1; D is ambiguous. The CDR3 contains 12 residues. Germline CDR1 and CDR2: SGHAT and FQNNGV. V was trimmed by 5 bases and J by 7 bases, leaving 11 bases between them.

The chain recombines TRBV19 with TRBJ1-5; D unclear. CDR3 size: 15 residues. Trimming shortened V by 3 bases and J by 0 bases, and 9 bases separated the two germline ends. Germline-derived CDR1 and CDR2 are LNHDA and SQIVND (reference sequence). In DNA form, the CDR3 reads TGTGCCAGTAGTATCCAGGCTTATAGCAATCAGCCCCAGCATTTT. This translates into CASSIQAYSNQPQHF.

The V and J genes are TRBV10-3 and TRBJ2-5, with D perhaps TRBD1 (6 bases). The CDR3 spans 13 residues. V was trimmed by 3 bases and J by 3 bases, leaving 8 bases between them. CDR1 and CDR2 from the germline V gene are ENHRY and SYGVKD. In DNA, the CDR3 is TGTGCCATCAGTGAAAGGGACAAAGAGACCCAGTACTTC. Translating gives CAISERDKETQYF.